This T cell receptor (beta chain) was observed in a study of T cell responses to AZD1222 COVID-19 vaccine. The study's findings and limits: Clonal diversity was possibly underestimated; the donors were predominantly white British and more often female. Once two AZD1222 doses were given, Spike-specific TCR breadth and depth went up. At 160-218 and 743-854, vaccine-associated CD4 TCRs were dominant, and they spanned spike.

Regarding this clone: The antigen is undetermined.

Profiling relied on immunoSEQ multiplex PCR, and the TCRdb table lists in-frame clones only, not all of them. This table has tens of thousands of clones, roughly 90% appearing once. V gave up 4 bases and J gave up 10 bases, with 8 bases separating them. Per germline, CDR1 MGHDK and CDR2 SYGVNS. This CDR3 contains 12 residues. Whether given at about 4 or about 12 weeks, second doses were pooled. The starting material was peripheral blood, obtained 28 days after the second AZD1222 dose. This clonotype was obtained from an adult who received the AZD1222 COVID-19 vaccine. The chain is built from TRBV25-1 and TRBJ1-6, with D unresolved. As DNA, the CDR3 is TGTGCCAGCAGTGTTAGTGCATCACCCCTCCACTTT. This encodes CASSVSASPLHF.